Listed here are 5 T cell receptor beta chains from one sample, sequenced in a study of blood T cell repertoires in COVID-19. Sequencing was performed with immunoSEQ multiplex PCR; in TCRdb, only in-frame clones are kept and a portion is missing. This sample carries around 370,000 clones, around 91% of them seen once, and the ten largest clones take more than 3%. The specimen was peripheral blood. Source of these receptors: a woman aged 18-29 years who had recovered from COVID-19.

Only a few counts were recorded for this clone. The chain is built from TRBV9 and TRBJ1-2; TRBD1 aligns across 7 bases. The junction had 6 bases not matched to a gene; V was cut back by 4 bases and J by 0 bases. Germline V gene lookup returns CDR1 SGDLS and CDR2 YYNGEE. The CDR3 sequence is 15 residues long. Here the CDR3 DNA reads TGTGCCAGCAGCAAACGGGGACAGACTAACTATGGCTACACCTTC. It yields the protein CASSKRGQTNYGYTF.

The chain has TRBV15 and TRBJ1-3, with D possibly matching TRBD1 (5 bases). With 0 bases removed from V and 0 bases from J, the gap between germline ends came to 18 bases. Germline CDR1 reads LNHNV; CDR2 reads YYDKDF (reference sequence). This CDR3 has 19 residues. The CDR3 DNA is TGTGCCACCAGCAGAGATAAAGGAGGGACGGGGAGCTCTGGAAACACCATATATTTT. Protein sequence: CATSRDKGGTGSSGNTIYF.

The chain links TRBV12-3 or TRBV12-4 to TRBJ1-1; no definite D call. The CDR3 length is 13 residues. With 5 bases removed from V and 12 bases from J, the gap between germline ends came to 19 bases. The CDR3 reads CASSRPGPAGTFF. The CDR3, as DNA: TGTGCCAGCAGTCGTCCCGGGCCAGCGGGAACTTTCTTT.

The chain joins TRBV19 to TRBJ1-5; a weak D match, TRBD1 (6 bases). The germline V gene has CDR1 LNHDA and CDR2 SQIVND (reference sequence). The length of the CDR3 is 16 residues. V was trimmed by 4 bases and J by 4 bases, leaving 17 bases between them. This chain's CDR3 is CASSSLVQGGNQPQHF. CDR3 coding DNA: TGTGCCAGTAGTAGCTTGGTACAGGGAGGGAATCAGCCCCAGCATTTT.

The chain is built from TRBV9 and TRBJ1-1; the D is unclear. This CDR3 region has 14 residues. The V end lost 3 bases, the J end lost 4 bases, and 13 bases lay between the germline ends. In germline, CDR1 is SGDLS, CDR2 YYNGEE. CDR3 region: CASSAGGGVTEAFF. The CDR3 coding sequence is TGTGCCAGCAGCGCGGGTGGCGGGGTCACTGAAGCTTTCTTT.